The source of this T cell receptor (beta chain) is a study of blood T cell repertoires in COVID-19. In the study overall: The cDNA or gDNA used as material had been derived from T cells, B-cell-depleted T cells, or PBMCs.

Seattle patient enrollment occurred during active infection, with longitudinal follow-up thereafter. Germline V lookup: CDR1 ENHRY, CDR2 SYGVKD. The CDR3 has 13 residues. The V end lost 4 bases, the J end lost 4 bases, and 10 bases lay between the germline ends. TCRdb's copy holds only in-frame clones and misses some; the assay was immunoSEQ multiplex PCR. The data hold over 120,000 clones, with about 76% observed a single time. The clonotype comes from a woman aged 70-85 years with COVID-19, enrolled during active disease. This chain links TRBV10-3 with TRBJ1-2; D call uncertain. Sequenced material: peripheral blood. The CDR3 region has the DNA TGTGCCATCAGTGTTAACAGCCTCTATGGCTACACCTTC. Translated, it gives CAISVNSLYGYTF.